This T cell receptor beta chain was captured in a study of vaccination and CD4 T cells after COVID-19. Treatment noted: approximately 10-day PBMC culture with coronavirus spike peptide pools or control peptides (ViraFEST assay). Ahead of the COVID-19 pandemic (2011-2018), the CD4+ T cells of the unexposed donor were collected. The germline V and J ends were trimmed by 2 bases and 5 bases, with 7 bases remaining between them. The CDR3 has 13 residues. Sequenced with the Oncomine TCR Beta short-read assay was DNA taken from cultured CD4+ T cells. TCRdb independently ran MiXCR on the PCR reads; one entry per CDR3 protein. Of under 7,000 distinct CDR3 sequences detected, approximately 40% appear once; the ten largest clones hold approximately 47%. In regard to this clonotype: Its antigen is unidentified.

The receptor was derived from a human donor in good health. The rearrangement joins TRBV12-3 or TRBV12-4 to TRBJ2-1; D possibly matches TRBD1 or TRBD2 (5 bases each). Specimen: CD4+ T cells from blood, cultured in vitro. CDR3 bases: TGTGCCAGCAGTTTATGGGGGAACAATGAGCAGTTCTTC. It specifies CASSLWGNNEQFF.